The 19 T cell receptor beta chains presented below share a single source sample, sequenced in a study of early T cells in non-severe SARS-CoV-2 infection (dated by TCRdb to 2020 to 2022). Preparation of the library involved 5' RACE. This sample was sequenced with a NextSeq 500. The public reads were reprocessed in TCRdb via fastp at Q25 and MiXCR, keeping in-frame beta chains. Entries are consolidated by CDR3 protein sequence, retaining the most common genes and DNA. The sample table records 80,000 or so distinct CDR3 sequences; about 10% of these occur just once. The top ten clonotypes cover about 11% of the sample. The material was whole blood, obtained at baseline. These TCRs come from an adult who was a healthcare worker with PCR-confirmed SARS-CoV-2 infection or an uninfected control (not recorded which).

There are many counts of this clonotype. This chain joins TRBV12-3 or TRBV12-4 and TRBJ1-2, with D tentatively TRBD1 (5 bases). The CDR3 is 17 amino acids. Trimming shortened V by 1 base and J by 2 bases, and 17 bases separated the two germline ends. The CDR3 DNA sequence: TGTGCCAGCAGTTTAGGGCGTGGACAACTGGAGAACTATGGCTACACCTTC. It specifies CASSLGRGQLENYGYTF.

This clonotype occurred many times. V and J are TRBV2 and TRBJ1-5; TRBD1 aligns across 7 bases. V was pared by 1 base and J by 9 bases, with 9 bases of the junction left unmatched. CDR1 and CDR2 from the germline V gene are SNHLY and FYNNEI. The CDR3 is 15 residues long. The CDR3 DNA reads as TGTGCCAGCAGTGAAGGGACAGGCCCCTTGGGGCCCCAGCATTTT. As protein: CASSEGTGPLGPQHF.

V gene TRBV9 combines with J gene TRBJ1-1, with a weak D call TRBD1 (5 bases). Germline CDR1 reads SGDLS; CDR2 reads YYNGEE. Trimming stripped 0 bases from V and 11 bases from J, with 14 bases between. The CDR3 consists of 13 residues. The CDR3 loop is CASSVAAGLEAFF. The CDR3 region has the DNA TGTGCCAGCAGCGTAGCCGCGGGACTAGAGGCTTTCTTT.

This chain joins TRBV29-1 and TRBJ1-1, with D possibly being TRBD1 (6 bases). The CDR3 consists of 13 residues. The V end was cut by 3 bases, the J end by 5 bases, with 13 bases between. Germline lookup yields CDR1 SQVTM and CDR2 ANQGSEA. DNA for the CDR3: TGCAGCGTTGATTGGGGGGGGCTTACTGAAGCTTTCTTT. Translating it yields CSVDWGGLTEAFF.

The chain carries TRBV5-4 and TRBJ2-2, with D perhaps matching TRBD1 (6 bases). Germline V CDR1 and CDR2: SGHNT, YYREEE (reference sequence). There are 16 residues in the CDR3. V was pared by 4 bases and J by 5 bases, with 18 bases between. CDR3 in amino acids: CASSNSGVGVTGELFF. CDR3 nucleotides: TGTGCCAGCAGCAATTCAGGGGTCGGCGTAACCGGGGAGCTGTTTTTT. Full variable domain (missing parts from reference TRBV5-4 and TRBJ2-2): ETGVTQSPTHLIKTRGQQVTLRCSSQSGHNTVSWYQQALGQGPQFIFQYYREEENGRGNFPPRFSGLQFPNYSSELNVNALELDDSALYLCASSNSGVGVTGELFFGEGSRLTVL.

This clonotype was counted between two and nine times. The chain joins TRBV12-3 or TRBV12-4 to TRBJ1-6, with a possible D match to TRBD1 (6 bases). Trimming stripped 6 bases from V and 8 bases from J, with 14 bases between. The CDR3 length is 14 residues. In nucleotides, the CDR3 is TGTGCCAGCAGCTCGACAGGCCCGGATTCACCCCTCCACTTT. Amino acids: CASSSTGPDSPLHF.

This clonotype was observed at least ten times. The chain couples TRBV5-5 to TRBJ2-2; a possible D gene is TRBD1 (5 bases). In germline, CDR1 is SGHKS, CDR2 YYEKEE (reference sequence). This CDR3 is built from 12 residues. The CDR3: CGSTGNTGELFF. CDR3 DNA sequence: TGTGGAAGTACAGGGAACACCGGGGAGCTGTTTTTT.

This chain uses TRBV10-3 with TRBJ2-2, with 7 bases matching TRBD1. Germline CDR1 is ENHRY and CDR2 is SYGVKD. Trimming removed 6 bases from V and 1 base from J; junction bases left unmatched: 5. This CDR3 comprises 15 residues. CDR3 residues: CAIRDGTVNTGELFF. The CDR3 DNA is TGTGCCATCAGGGACGGGACAGTGAACACCGGGGAGCTGTTTTTT.

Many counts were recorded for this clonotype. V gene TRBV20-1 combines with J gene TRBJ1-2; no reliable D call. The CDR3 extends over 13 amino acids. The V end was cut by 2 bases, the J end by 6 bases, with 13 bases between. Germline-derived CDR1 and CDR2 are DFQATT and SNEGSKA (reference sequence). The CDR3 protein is CSARRTEGDGYTF. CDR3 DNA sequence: TGCAGTGCTAGACGGACGGAGGGAGATGGCTACACCTTC.

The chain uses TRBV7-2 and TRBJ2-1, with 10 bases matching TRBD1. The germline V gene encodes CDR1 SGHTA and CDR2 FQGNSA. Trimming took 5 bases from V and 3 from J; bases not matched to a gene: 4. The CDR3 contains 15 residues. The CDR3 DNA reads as TGTGCCAGCAGCCGGAGGGACAGGGGCTACAATGAGCAGTTCTTC. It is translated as CASSRRDRGYNEQFF.

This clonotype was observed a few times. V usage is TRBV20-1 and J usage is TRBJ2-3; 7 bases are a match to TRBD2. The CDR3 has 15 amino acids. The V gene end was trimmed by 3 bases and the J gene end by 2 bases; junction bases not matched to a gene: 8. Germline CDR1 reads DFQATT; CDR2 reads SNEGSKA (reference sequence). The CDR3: CSASRGAGDTDTQYF. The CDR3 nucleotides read TGCAGTGCTAGTAGGGGCGCGGGGGACACAGATACGCAGTATTTT.

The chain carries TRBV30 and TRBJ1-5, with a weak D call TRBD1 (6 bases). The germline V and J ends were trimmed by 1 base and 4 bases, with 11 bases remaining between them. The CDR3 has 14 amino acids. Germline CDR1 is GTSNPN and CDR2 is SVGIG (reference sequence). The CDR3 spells CAWSGGAGNQPQHF. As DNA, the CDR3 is TGTGCCTGGAGTGGGGGGGCAGGAAATCAGCCCCAGCATTTT. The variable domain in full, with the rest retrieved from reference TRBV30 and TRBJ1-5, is SQTIHQWPATLVQPVGSPLSLECTVEGTSNPNLYWYRQAAGRGLQLLFYSVGIGQISSEVPQNLSASRPQDRQFILSSKKLLLSDSGFYLCAWSGGAGNQPQHFGDGTRLSIL.

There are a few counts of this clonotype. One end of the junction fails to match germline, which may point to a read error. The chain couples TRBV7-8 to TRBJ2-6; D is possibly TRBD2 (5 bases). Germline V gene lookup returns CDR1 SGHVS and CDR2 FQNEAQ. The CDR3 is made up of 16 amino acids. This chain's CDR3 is CASSLGGLARANVLTF. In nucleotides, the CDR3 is TGTGCCAGCAGCTTAGGTGGGCTAGCTAGGGCAAACGTCCTGACTTTC.

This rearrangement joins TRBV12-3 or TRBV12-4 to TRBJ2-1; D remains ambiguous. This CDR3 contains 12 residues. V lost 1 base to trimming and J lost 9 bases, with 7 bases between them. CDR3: CASSLVSAEQFF. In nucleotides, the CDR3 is TGTGCCAGCAGTTTAGTGAGCGCTGAGCAGTTCTTC.

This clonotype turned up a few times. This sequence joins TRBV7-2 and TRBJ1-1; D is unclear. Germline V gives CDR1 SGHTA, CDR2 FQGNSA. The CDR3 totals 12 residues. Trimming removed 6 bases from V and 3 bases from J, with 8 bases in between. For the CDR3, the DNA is TGTGCCAGCAGTTATGACCACACTGAAGCTTTCTTT. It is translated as CASSYDHTEAFF.

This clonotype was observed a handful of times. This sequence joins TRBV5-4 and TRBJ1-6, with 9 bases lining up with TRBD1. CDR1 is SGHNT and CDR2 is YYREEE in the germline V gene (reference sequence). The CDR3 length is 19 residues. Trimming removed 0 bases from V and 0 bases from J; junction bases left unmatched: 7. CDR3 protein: CASSLAGGTGSSYNSPLHF. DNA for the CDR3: TGTGCCAGCAGCTTGGCGGGCGGGACAGGGAGCTCCTATAATTCACCCCTCCACTTT.

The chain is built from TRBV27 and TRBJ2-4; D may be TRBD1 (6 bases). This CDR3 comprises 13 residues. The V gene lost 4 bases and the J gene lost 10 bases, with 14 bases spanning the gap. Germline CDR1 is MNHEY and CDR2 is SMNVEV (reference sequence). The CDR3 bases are TGTGCCAGCAGTTCCCGGGACATGGGGATTCAGTACTTC. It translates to CASSSRDMGIQYF.

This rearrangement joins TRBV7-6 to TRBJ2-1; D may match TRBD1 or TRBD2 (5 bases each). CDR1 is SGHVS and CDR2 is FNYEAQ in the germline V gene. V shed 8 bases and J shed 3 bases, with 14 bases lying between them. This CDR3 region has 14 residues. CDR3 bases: TGTGCCAGCGGCGAGGGACCCAGCTACAATGAGCAGTTCTTC. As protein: CASGEGPSYNEQFF.

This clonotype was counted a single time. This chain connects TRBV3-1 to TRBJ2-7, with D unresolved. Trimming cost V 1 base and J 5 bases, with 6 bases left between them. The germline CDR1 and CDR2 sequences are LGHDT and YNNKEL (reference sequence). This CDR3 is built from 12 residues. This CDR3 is CASSQVGNEQYF. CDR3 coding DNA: TGTGCCAGCAGCCAAGTGGGGAACGAGCAGTACTTC.